The T cell receptor (beta chain) described here comes from a study of T-cell memory formation after mild COVID-19 (dated by TCRdb to the early 2020s). In terms of the full investigation: Most TCR sequence clusters were specific to one of the two donors. Two young, previously healthy adult volunteers made up the cohort, one male and one female. Longitudinal TCRalpha and TCRbeta repertoire sequencing tracked T-cell clones expanding and contracting after mild COVID-19 in two donors.

Ficoll-Paque density gradient centrifugation was used to isolate PBMCs. The reads were generated on an Illumina NovaSeq 6000. Using 5'RACE with constant-segment primers, TCRalpha and TCRbeta cDNA libraries were constructed, with sample barcodes and unique molecular identifiers added in the process. RNA was extracted from every sample with Trizol reagent. Library amplification was performed in two PCR steps, and a second sample barcode and Illumina TruSeq adapters were introduced in the second step. The libraries were sequenced on an Illumina NovaSeq using 2 x 150 bp paired-end reads. From the authors' description of their analysis: With migec v1.2.7, reads were demultiplexed and then collapsed into UMI-guided consensus sequences. Using mixcr v2.1.11, UMI consensuses were aligned to TRA and TRB V and J templates and then assembled into clonotypes. A clonotype was counted as expanded or contracted only when both edgeR and NoisET called the clonotype significant, with the noise models trained on biological replicates. edgeR calls used a false discovery rate-adjusted p below 0.01 and a log2 fold-change threshold of 1. As an exploratory analysis of dynamics, max-normalized trajectories of the 1000 most abundant clonotypes were examined with PCA combined with hierarchical clustering. Each responding clone was given a CD4 or CD8 phenotype based on the CD4+ and CD8+ repertoires, which had been sequenced separately. The public reads were reprocessed in TCRdb via fastp at Q25 and MiXCR, keeping in-frame beta chains. Identical CDR3 proteins give one entry, which carries the most common genes and DNA. The V and J calls were not made by the authors but by TCRdb's processing. This sample holds roughly 200,000 distinct CDR3 sequences; approximately 10% were observed only once. Roughly 4% of the sample goes to the ten largest clones.

The paper's findings and limits, for the study overall: Some responding clones were detected in pre-infection memory, which suggested that pre-existing cross-reactive memory T cells had joined the SARS-CoV-2 response. Contracting CD4+ clones appeared mostly in the CM and EM memory subsets, whereas CD8+ clones were enriched in EMRA. SARS-CoV-2 specificity of the second-wave clones peaking on day 37 was not confirmed. The study covered only two mild cases, and larger cohorts including severe cases with pre-infection samples were considered necessary. From day 15 to 85, contracting clones showed balanced CD4/CD8 phenotypes, whereas a second wave of clones that expanded from day 15 to 37 leaned towards CD4+.

This clonotype showed up just a few times. Which antigen it targets is not known. Base-call qualities are not available, and no considerably larger clone is one nucleotide away. This TCR was recovered from a man aged 18-30 years who had mild COVID-19 (a few samples of this study predate the infection). The sample titles of this study are shuffled in the database, so cell type and time point are left out; the donor was told from shared clones. The source material was PBMCs or a T cell subset sorted from them (not recorded which).

The sequence in DNA is TGTGCCAGCAGCCAAGGAGGTTTACAGGGTAGCTCTGGAAACACCATATATTTT. Its product reads: CASSQGGLQGSSGNTIYF. This sequence uses TRBV3-1 and TRBJ1-3; 6 matching bases give a weak D call of TRBD1. The CDR3 covers 18 residues, taking in both the cysteine and the phenylalanine. Only the CDR3 portion is preserved as DNA: 54 bases, with reading frame beginning at the first base. A distance of 16 bases separates the germline ends of V and J, which lose 1 base and 0 bases respectively. According to the germline V gene (reference sequence), CDR1 reads LGHDT and CDR2 reads YNNKEL. Reference TRBV3-1 and TRBJ1-3 proteins supply the regions before and after the CDR3; the full variable domain is: DTAVSQTPKYLVTQMGNDKSIKCEQNLGHDTMYWYKQDSKKFLKIMFSYNNKELIINETVPNRFSPKSPDKAHLNLHINSLELGDSAVYFCASSQGGLQGSSGNTIYFGEGSWLTVV.